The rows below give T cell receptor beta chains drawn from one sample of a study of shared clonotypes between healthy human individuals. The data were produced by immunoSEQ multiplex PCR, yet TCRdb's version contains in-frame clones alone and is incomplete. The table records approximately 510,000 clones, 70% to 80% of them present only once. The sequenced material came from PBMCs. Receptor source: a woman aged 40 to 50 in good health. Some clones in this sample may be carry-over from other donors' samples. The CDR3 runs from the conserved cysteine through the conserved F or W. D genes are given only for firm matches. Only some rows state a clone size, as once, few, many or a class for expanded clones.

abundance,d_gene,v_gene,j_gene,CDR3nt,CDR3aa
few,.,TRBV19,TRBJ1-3,TGTGCCAGTAGTATTGGAGGCTCTGGAAACACCATATATTTT,CASSIGGSGNTIYF
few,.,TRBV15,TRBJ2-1,TGTGCCACCAGCAGAGATCGATCCCCTGAGCAGTTCTTC,CATSRDRSPEQFF
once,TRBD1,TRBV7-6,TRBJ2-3,TGTGCCAGCAGCCCGAAACCACAGGGGGCAGGGGATACGCAGTATTTT,CASSPKPQGAGDTQYF
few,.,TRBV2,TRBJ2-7,TGTGCCAGCAGTCCAGGGAGTTACGAGCAGTACTTC,CASSPGSYEQYF
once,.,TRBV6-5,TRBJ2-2,TGTGCCAGCAGTTACTCTACCGGGGAGCTGTTTTTT,CASSYSTGELFF
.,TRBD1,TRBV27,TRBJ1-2,TGTGCCAGCACCGACCAGACAGGGGTAGGAGGCTACACCTTC,CASTDQTGVGGYTF
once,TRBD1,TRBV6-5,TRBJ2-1,TGTGCCAGCATTAACAGGGGGAGGAATGAGCAGTTCTTC,CASINRGRNEQFF
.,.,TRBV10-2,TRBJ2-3,TGCGCCAGCATTAGAGAGGGGTCCACGGGTACGCAGTATTTT,CASIREGSTGTQYF
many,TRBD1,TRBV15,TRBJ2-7,TGTGCCACCAGCAGGTTTGCGGGACAGGGTGTAAGTTCCTACGAGCAGTACTTC,CATSRFAGQGVSSYEQYF
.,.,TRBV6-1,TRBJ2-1,TGTGCCAGCGGGGTGAGCGGGCAGTTCTTC,CASGVSGQFF
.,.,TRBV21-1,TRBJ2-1,TGTGCCAGCAGGTCACAGACTAGCGGGAGTCTCAATGAGCAGTTCTTC,CASRSQTSGSLNEQFF
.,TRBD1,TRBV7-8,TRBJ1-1,TGTGCCAGCAGCTTAGACAGGGGAAGAACTGAAGCTTTCTTT,CASSLDRGRTEAFF
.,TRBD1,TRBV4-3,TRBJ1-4,TGCGCCAGCAGCCTGGGACAGGGGCTTGAAAAACTGTTTTTT,CASSLGQGLEKLFF
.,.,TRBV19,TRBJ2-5,TGTGCCAGTAGTACGCCGGGACTTAAAGAGACCCAGTACTTC,CASSTPGLKETQYF
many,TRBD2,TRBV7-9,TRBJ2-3,TGTGCCAGCAGCTCTAGCGGCTCCACAGATACGCAGTATTTT,CASSSSGSTDTQYF
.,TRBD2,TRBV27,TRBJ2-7,TGTGCCAGCAGCCCCCCCGGGAGGGCCTACGAGCAGTACTTC,CASSPPGRAYEQYF
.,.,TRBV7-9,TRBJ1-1,TGTGCCAGCAGCTTAGCGCTGGAGGCCCTCATGAACACTGAAGCTTTCTTT,CASSLALEALMNTEAFF
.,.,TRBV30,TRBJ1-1,TGTGCCTGGAGTGGGGAGGGGTGGACTGAAGCTTTCTTT,CAWSGEGWTEAFF
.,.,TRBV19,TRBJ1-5,TGTGCCAGTGCTCGGACGGGAGCCAGTAGCAATCAGCCCCAGCATTTT,CASARTGASSNQPQHF
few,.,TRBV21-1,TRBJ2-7,TGTGCCAGCAGCAAACTAGCGGGGGACCGTTACGAGCAGTACTTC,CASSKLAGDRYEQYF
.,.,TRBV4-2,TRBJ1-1,TGTGCCAGCAGCTTGGCCAGTACCATGAACACTGAAGCTTTCTTT,CASSLASTMNTEAFF
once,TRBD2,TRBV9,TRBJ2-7,TGTGCCAGCAGCGCACGACCTAGCGGGGGTTACGAGCAGTACTTC,CASSARPSGGYEQYF
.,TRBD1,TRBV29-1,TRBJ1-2,TGCAGCGTTTTTGCCGGGACAGGCTTCTATGGCTACACCTTC,CSVFAGTGFYGYTF
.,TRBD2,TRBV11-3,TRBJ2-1,TGTGCCAGCAGCAAGTATGCTAGCGGGAGCTCCTACAATGAGCAGTTCTTC,CASSKYASGSSYNEQFF
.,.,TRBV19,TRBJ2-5,TGTGCCAGTAGTATAGGACTCCCCGGGGAGACCCAGTACTTC,CASSIGLPGETQYF
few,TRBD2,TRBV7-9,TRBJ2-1,TGTGCCAGCAGCTTGTTCCGACTAGCGGGTAACAATGAGCAGTTCTTC,CASSLFRLAGNNEQFF
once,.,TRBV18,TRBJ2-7,TGTGCCAGCTCATCGGGACACTCGTCTCTTGACGAGCAGTACTTC,CASSSGHSSLDEQYF
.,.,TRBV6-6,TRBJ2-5,TGTGCCAGCGCCTACGGACAAGAGACCCAGTACTTC,CASAYGQETQYF
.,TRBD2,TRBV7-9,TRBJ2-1,TGTGCCAGCAGCTCCCATTCGGGGGGAGGTCGGGATGAGCAGTTCTTC,CASSSHSGGGRDEQFF
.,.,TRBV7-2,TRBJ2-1,TGTGCCAGCAGCTTTATAAGCTCCTACAATGAGCAGTTCTTC,CASSFISSYNEQFF
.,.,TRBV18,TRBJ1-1,TGTGCCAGCTCACCAGCCATGAACACTGAAGCTTTCTTT,CASSPAMNTEAFF